This TCR beta chain was sequenced for a study of T cells in Graves' hyperthyroidism and ophthalmopathy. Study observations and caveats: A model built on 13 V-J features separated ophthalmopathy from stable hyperthyroidism.

From germline, CDR1 is MNHNS and CDR2 SASEGT. V lost 4 bases, J lost 6 bases, and 5 bases stayed unmatched. The CDR3 consists of 13 residues. Researchers took RNA transcripts and amplified the TCR beta CDR3 regions from them. HTBI primers were the set used in a first-round RT-PCR of the TCR CDR3. TCRdb itself ran the multiplex PCR reads through MiXCR, one entry per CDR3 protein. This table has almost 350,000 distinct CDR3 sequences, 15% to 20% appearing once. Exclusion of patients followed from uncontrolled infection, other autoimmune disease, pregnancy or lactation. In this sample, this clonotype turned up a few times. As yet, its antigen is unknown.

The chain joins TRBV6-1 to TRBJ1-2, with 7 bases fitting TRBD1. The receptor was derived from a middle-aged woman with Graves' ophthalmopathy. Sequencing was carried out using blood. CDR3 in DNA: TGTGCCAGCAGTGCCCGGGACAGCGATGGCTACACCTTC. This translates into CASSARDSDGYTF.